The source of this TCR beta chain is a study of blood T cell repertoires in COVID-19 (TCRdb year 2020). For the wider study: The collaborator samples originated in the United States, Italy and Spain and spanned the acute and convalescent phases of COVID-19. Subjects who had been exposed to COVID-19, were actively infected with it, or had recovered from it provided the deeply sampled blood TCRbeta repertoires that made up the dataset. The repertoires were released in a freely available public database intended as a resource for research on the immune response to SARS-CoV-2. The prospective study material was composed of cDNA or gDNA derived from T cells, B-cell-depleted T cells, or PBMCs. HLA class I and class II types, where available, came from metadata supplied by the sample provider rather than from assay-based typing. Nearly every sample came with metadata listing a de-identified subject ID, COVID-19 status, age in years and sex. Samples came from the ongoing ImmuneRACE study (first 160 participants) plus 1,254 subjects from 6 global collaborators. Overall results and qualifications from the work: The amount of clinical and demographic metadata varied by source and participant and was provided uncurated.

With regard to this clone: There is no known antigen for this receptor. Base qualities are not provided; no much larger clone lies one nucleotide away.

TCRbeta CDR3 regions were amplified from genomic DNA using the immunoSEQ Assay, a bias-controlled multiplex PCR. The authors' analysis ran thus. Nucleated cell counts per sample were estimated from amplification of reference gene primers within the assay. Sequence reads were collapsed and filtered to measure the absolute abundance of every unique TCRbeta CDR3 rearrangement. For each sample, productive Simpson clonality was calculated as the square root of Simpson's diversity index over productive rearrangements. Not all clones reach the TCRdb copy of this immuneACCESS table, which keeps in-frame sequences only. Checked studies attribute under half of the gap to unresolved V genes and leave the rest unexplained. D and trimming come from the DNA, and the V and J calls and clone size come from that table. The sample contains roughly 260,000 clones, over 80% of them found a single time. The ten top clones hold 1% to 1.5% of the sample.

Participants in the prospective study were aged 18 to 89 years, lived in approximately 26 United States geographic areas, and enrolled through a virtual design. In the prospective study, cohorts were assigned on the basis of participant-reported clinical history obtained from a screening survey and a study questionnaire. Mobile phlebotomists in the prospective study collected whole blood, serum and a nasopharyngeal or oropharyngeal swab from every participant. Over a roughly 2-month period, participants in the prospective study had the option of providing additional blood draws and questionnaires. Prospective study blood samples were shipped either frozen or at room temperature before DNA extraction. CDR3 length: 15 amino acids, cysteine to phenylalanine. The read is trimmed to its CDR3 DNA, 45 bases read in frame from base 1. As encoded in the germline V gene (reference sequence), CDR1 is MNHNY while CDR2 is SVGAGI. Deletion took 7 bases off V and 1 base off J, with a span of 17 bases between the germline ends.

This receptor chain uses TRBV6-6 and TRBJ2-7, with the identity of the D gene unclear. This TCR was sampled from a human donor in a cohort exposed to, infected with or recovered from COVID-19 (not recorded which). The donor label of this sample is uncertain. Sequenced sample: PBMCs or T cells enriched from blood (not recorded which). This receptor has the CDR3 CASNGGQATSYEQYF. DNA sequence: TGTGCCAGCAATGGTGGGCAGGCGACGTCCTACGAGCAGTACTTC.